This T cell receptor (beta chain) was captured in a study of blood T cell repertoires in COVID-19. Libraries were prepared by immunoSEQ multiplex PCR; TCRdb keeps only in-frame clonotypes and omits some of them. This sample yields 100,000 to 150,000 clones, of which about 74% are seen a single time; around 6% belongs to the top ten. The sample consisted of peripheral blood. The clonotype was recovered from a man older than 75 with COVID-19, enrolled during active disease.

CDR3 nucleotides: TGTGCCAGTAGTCCCCGGGACAGATACTATGGCTACACCTTC. Translation gives CASSPRDRYYGYTF. V and J are TRBV19 and TRBJ1-2, with TRBD1 matching 7 bases. V shed 5 bases, J shed 3 bases, and the junction held 6 bases outside the gene matches. The CDR3 length is 14 residues. Germline CDR1 reads LNHDA; CDR2 reads SQIVND (reference sequence).